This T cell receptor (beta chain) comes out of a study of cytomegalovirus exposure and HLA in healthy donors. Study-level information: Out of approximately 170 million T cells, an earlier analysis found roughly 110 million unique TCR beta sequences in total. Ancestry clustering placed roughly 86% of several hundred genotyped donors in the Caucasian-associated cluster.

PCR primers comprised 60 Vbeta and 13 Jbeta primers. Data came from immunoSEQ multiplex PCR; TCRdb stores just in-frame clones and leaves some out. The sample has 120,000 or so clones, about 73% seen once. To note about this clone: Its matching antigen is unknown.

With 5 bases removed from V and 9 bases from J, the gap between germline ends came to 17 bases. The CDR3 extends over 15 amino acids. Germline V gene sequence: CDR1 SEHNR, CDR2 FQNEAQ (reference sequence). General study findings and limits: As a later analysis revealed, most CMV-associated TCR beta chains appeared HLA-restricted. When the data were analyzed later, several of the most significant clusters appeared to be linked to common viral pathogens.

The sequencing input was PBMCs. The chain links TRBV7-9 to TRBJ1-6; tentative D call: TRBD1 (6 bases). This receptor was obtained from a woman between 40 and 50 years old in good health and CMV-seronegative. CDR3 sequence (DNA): TGTGCCAGCAGCCTTACGTCAGGGGCCAGTTCACCCCTCCACTTT. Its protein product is CASSLTSGASSPLHF.